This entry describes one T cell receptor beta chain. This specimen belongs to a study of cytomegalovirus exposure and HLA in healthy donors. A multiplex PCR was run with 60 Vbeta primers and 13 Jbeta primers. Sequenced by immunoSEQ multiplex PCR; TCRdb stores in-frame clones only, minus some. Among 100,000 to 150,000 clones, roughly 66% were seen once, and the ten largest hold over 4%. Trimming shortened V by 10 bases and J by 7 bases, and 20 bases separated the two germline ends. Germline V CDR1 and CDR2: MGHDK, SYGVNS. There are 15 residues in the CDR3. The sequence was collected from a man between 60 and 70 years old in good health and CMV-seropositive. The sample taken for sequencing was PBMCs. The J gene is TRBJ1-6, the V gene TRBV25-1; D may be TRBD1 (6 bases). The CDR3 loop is CATGGQPSFNSPLHF. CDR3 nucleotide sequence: TGTGCCACCGGCGGACAGCCTTCGTTCAATTCACCCCTCCACTTT. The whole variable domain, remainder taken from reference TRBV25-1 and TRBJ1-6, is EADIYQTPRYLVIGTGKKITLECSQTMGHDKMYWYQQDPGMELHLIHYSYGVNSTEKGDLSSESTVSRIRTEHFPLTLESARPSHTSQYLCATGGQPSFNSPLHFGNGTRLTVT.